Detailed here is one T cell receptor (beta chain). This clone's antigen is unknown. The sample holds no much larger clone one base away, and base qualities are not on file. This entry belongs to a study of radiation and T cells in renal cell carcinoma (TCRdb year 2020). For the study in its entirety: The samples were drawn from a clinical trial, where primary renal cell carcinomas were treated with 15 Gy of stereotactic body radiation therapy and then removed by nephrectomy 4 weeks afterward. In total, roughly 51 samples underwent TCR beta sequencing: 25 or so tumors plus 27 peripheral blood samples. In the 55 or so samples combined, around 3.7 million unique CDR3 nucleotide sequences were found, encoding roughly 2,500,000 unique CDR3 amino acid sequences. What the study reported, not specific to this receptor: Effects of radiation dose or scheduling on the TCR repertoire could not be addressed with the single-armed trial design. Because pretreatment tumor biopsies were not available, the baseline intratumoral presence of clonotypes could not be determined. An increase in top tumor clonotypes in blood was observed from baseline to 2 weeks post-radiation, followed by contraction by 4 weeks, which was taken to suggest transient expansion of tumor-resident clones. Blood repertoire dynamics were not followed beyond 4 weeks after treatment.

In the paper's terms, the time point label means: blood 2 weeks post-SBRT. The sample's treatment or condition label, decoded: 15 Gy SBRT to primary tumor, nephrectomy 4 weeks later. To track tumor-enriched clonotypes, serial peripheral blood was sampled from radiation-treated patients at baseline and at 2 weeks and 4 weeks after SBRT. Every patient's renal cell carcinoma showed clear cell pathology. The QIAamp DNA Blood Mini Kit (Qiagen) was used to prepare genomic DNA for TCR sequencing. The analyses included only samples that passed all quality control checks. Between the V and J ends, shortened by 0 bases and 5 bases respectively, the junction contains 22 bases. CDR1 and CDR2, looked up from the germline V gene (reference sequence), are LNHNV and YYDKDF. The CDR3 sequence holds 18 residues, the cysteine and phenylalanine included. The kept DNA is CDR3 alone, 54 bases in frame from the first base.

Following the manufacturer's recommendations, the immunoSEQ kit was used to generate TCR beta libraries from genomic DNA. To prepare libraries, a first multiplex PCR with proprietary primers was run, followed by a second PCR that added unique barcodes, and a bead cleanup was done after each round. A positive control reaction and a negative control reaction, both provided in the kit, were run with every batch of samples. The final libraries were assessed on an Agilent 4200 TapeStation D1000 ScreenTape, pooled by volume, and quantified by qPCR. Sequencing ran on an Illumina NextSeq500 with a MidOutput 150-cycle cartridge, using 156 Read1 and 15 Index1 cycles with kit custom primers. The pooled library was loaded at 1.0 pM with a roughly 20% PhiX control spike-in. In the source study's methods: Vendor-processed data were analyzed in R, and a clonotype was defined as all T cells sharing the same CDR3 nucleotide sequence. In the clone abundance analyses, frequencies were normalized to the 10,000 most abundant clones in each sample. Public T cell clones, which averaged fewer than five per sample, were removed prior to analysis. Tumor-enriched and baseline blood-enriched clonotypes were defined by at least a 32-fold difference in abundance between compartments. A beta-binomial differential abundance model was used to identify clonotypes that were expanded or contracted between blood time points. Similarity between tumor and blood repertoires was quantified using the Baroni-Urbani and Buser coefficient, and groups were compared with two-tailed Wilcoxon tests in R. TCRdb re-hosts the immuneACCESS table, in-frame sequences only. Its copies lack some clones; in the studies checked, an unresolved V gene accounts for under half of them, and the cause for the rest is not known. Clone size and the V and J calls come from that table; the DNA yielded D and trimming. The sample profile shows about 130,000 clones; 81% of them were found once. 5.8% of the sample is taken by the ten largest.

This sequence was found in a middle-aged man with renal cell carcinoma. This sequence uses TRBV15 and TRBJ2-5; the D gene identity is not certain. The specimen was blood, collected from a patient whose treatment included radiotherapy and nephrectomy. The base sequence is TGTGCCACCAGCAGAGATATCCCCTTTAGGGCTAGACGGGAGACCCAGTACTTC. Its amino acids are CATSRDIPFRARRETQYF.